This paragraph reports one TCR beta chain. This receptor's antigen is unknown. Base-call qualities are not available, and no considerably larger clone is one nucleotide away. The data belong to a study of beta chain features in type 1 diabetes (dated by TCRdb to 2017 to 2018). Study-wide context: Patients and healthy donors did not differ in mean age, gender distribution, total cell number or subset yield. A total of around 110,000,000 sorted cells were examined across all samples, and RNA yield correlated strongly with the number of cells per subset. The study compared the TCRB repertoires of sorted circulating CD4+ T cell subsets in recently diagnosed type 1 diabetes patients with those in matched healthy donors. Regulatory and stem cell-like memory subsets were obtained from only 8 patients and roughly eight healthy donors, while naive and central memory subsets were obtained from all 30 or so donors. Findings and caveats that apply to the study as a whole: Type 1 diabetes patients showed a moderate but significant shortening of TCRB CDR3 length in all four CD4+ subsets. The naive, central memory and regulatory TCRB repertoires appeared to resemble one another more closely among patients than among healthy donors. HLA sub-analyses involved small numbers of individuals, so any influence of HLA type on TCRB rearrangement remained unresolved. Because cDNA was sequenced instead of genomic DNA, highly expressing activated cells could be over-represented, though the groups showed no difference in activation or CD3 levels. Fewer insertions and more nucleotide deletions at VDJ recombination sites were observed in patients with type 1 diabetes, implying thymic rearrangement abnormalities. PCR may preferentially amplify shorter templates, but because patient and control samples were amplified and corrected together, any resulting skew would affect both groups equally.

V was cut back by 3 bases and J by 2 bases, leaving a gap of 12 bases between them. Inclusive of the bounding cysteine and phenylalanine, the CDR3 is 15 residues long. This entry keeps only the CDR3 DNA: 45 bases, framed from base 1. The germline V gene supplies CDR1 MGHDK and CDR2 SYGVNS. A single peripheral blood draw of around 0.11 L on average was collected from each donor into heparinised tubes. A BD FACSAria II and a panel including CD45RO, CCR7, CD25, CD127, CD95 and CD27 were used to sort naive, central memory, regulatory and stem cell-like memory CD4+ T cells. All sorted populations exceeded 95% purity. Right away, PBMCs were isolated by Lymphoprep density gradient centrifugation and were stained directly, with no culture step. Samples were stained and sorted in pairs, with one healthy donor and one patient per experiment, so that batch effects were minimized. All of the isolated RNA was reverse transcribed with the High Capacity cDNA Reverse Transcription Kit, so expressed TCRB transcripts were sequenced. Deep immunoSEQ sequencing was applied to naive, central memory and regulatory T cell samples, giving an average of around 3.8 million total reads per sample. Sorted cells were lysed in RLT buffer, and RNA was extracted using DNase-treated RNeasy Micro or Mini kits according to cell number. To prevent cross-contamination, every cell subset was processed on its own, while patient and healthy donor samples were processed together. The immunoSEQ multiplex PCR was used to amplify TCRB sequences from cDNA, generating 87-bp fragments that spanned the CDR3 region. Sequencing of the amplicons was done on the Illumina HiSeq platform. The authors processed their data as follows. Synthetic template baselines were used to correct PCR bias computationally, reads within Hamming distance 2 were collapsed, and singletons that could not be merged were discarded. Reads were aligned to IMGT to assign V, D and J genes, CDR3 length, and insertions or deletions at six rearrangement sites. Within each subset, clonotype counts were normalized to sorted cell number, after which true diversity and Gini coefficients were computed with the tcR R package. The overlap coefficient, calculated on TCRB nucleotide sequences, was used to measure repertoire sharing. As a proxy for the pre-selection repertoire, out-of-frame TCRB sequences from naive cells were analyzed. TCRdb limited this immuneACCESS table to in-frame rearrangements with V and J called. A share of clones is missing; checked studies link under half to unresolved V genes, and the rest is unexplained. The DNA gave D and trimming, while V, J and clone size come from that table. The sample has 300,000 to 400,000 clones on record, approximately 12% of them singletons. The top ten constitute more than 0.015% of the sample.

The sequenced sample consisted of naive CD4+ T cells from blood. The cell subset or site label for this specimen denotes: true naive CD4+ T cells. This receptor was obtained from a man younger than 30 in good health. This chain is built from TRBV25-1 and TRBJ2-3; a tentative D match to TRBD1 spans 5 bases. This receptor has the CDR3 CASSDVGRDTDTQYF. The bases are TGTGCCAGCAGTGATGTGGGCAGGGACACAGATACGCAGTATTTT.